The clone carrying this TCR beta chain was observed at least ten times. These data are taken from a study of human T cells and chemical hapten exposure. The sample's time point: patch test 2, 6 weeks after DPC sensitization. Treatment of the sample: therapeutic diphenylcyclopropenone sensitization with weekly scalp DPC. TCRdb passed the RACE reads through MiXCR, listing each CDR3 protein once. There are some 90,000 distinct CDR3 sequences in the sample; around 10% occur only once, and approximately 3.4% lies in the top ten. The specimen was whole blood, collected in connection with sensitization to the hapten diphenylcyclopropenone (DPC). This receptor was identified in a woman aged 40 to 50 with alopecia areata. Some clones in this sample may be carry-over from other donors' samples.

The CDR3 reads CARGDRQDEQYF. The DNA of the CDR3 is TGTGCCAGAGGGGACAGGCAGGACGAGCAGTACTTC. The V and J genes are TRBV2 and TRBJ2-7; 8 bases line up with TRBD1. This CDR3 spans 12 amino acids. Germline V lookup: CDR1 SNHLY, CDR2 FYNNEI. Germline trimming cut 9 bases from V and 5 bases from J; bases unmatched to any gene: 6.